These T cell receptor beta chains were read from a single sample in a study of graft-versus-host responses after intestinal transplantation. This table comes from immunoSEQ multiplex PCR, and its TCRdb copy is limited to in-frame clones, with some not included. The sample consists of under 30,000 clones, 90% of them appearing once. This material consisted of PBMCs, taken almost 40 days after intestinal transplant. All receptors derive from a human patient who received an intestinal transplant, so some T cells may come from the graft donor. Each CDR3 is given with its conserved first and last residue. A D gene is named only where the DNA matches it firmly. For some rows the clone size is stated as once, few or many, or as a class when expanded; others skip it.

D | J | size | V | DNA | CDR3
TRBD2 | TRBJ2-1 | once | TRBV6-4 | TGTGCCAGCAGTGACGAGGGCGGGGGTACAAGTGAGCAGTTCTTC | CASSDEGGGTSEQFF
- | TRBJ2-7 | - | TRBV5-1 | TGCGCCAGCAGCTTGACAGCCTCCTACGAGCAGTACTTC | CASSLTASYEQYF
- | TRBJ2-1 | - | TRBV7-3 | TGTGCCAGCAGCTCCCACCCCCGACCCCTCTCCTACAATGAGCAGTTCTTC | CASSSHPRPLSYNEQFF
TRBD1 | TRBJ1-6 | - | TRBV6-9 | TGTGCCAGCAGTCCCCCCGGGACAGGCTATTTTTCACCCCTCCACTTT | CASSPPGTGYFSPLHF
TRBD1 | TRBJ1-5 | - | TRBV4-1 | TGCGCCAGCAGCCAAGATGGACAGGGCAATCAGCCCCAGCATTTT | CASSQDGQGNQPQHF
TRBD2 | TRBJ2-7 | once | TRBV19 | TGTGCCAGTAGTGCGGCTAGCGGGAGATCTTACGAGCAGTACTTC | CASSAASGRSYEQYF
- | TRBJ2-7 | - | TRBV7-2 | TGTGCCAGCAGCTTAGCCCTCTACGAGCAGTACTTC | CASSLALYEQYF
- | TRBJ2-7 | - | TRBV2 | TGTGCCAGCACAGTTGGTTCCGAGCAGTACTTC | CASTVGSEQYF
- | TRBJ2-3 | - | TRBV4-2 | TGTGCCAGTGCTTGGAGGGGCTTAACCCGCATTAGCACAGATACGCAGTATTTT | CASAWRGLTRISTDTQYF
TRBD2 | TRBJ2-7 | - | TRBV2 | TGTGCCAGCAGTGCGAACGTCCAGACTAGCGTCTCCTACGAGCAGTACTTC | CASSANVQTSVSYEQYF
TRBD1 | TRBJ1-1 | - | TRBV7-9 | TGTGCCAGCACAGGGGGCTGGAACACTGAAGCTTTCTTT | CASTGGWNTEAFF
- | TRBJ1-5 | - | TRBV28 | TGTGCCAGCAGTTCAACCTCCGGGACCTTCGAAAGCAATCAGCCCCAGCATTTT | CASSSTSGTFESNQPQHF
TRBD2 | TRBJ2-4 | - | TRBV29-1 | TGCAGCGTTGAAGGTTTGGGGACTAGCGGGAGGGGTCTAGCCAAAAACATTCAGTACTTC | CSVEGLGTSGRGLAKNIQYF
- | TRBJ2-1 | - | TRBV6-6 | TGTGCCAGCAGCTGGACCATGGAGCCCTACAATGAGCAGTTCTTC | CASSWTMEPYNEQFF
- | TRBJ2-3 | - | TRBV2 | TGTGCCAGCAGATACACAGATACGCAGTATTTT | CASRYTDTQYF
TRBD1 | TRBJ1-1 | - | TRBV10-2 | TGCGCCGCCAGACAGGGATTGATGAACACTGAAGCTTTCTTT | CAARQGLMNTEAFF
- | TRBJ2-5 | - | TRBV19 | TGTGCCAGTAGTTATCGGACTCCCCGGGAGACCCAGTACTTC | CASSYRTPRETQYF
TRBD2 | TRBJ2-1 | - | TRBV29-1 | TGCAGCGTTGAAGATAGGGGACTAGCGGGAGTCTACAATGAGCAGTTCTTC | CSVEDRGLAGVYNEQFF
TRBD2 | TRBJ2-7 | - | TRBV27 | TGTGCCAGCAGTCACCTAGGGACTAGCGGGAGTTACGAGCAGTACTTC | CASSHLGTSGSYEQYF
- | TRBJ1-5 | - | TRBV28 | TGTGCCAGCAGTTATTCCGGCCCCCAGCATTTT | CASSYSGPQHF
- | TRBJ2-1 | once | TRBV7-9 | TGTGCCAGCAGCTTTGTTGGGGATGAGCAGTTCTTC | CASSFVGDEQFF
- | TRBJ1-6 | - | TRBV15 | TGTGCCACCAGCAGAGATCCTCCCCCGTCAGGGAAAGTTTCACCCCTCCACTTT | CATSRDPPPSGKVSPLHF
TRBD1 | TRBJ1-2 | - | TRBV30 | TGTGCCGGAGGAGGACAGGGAGGGGGCTACACCTTC | CAGGGQGGGYTF
- | TRBJ2-1 | - | TRBV14 | TGTGCCAGCAGCCCCTACTGGACAGGGAGGGGCAATGAGCAGTTCTTC | CASSPYWTGRGNEQFF
TRBD2 | TRBJ2-2 | few | TRBV29-1 | TGCAGCGTTGATGGGGGACTAGCGGACACCGGGGAGCTGTTTTTT | CSVDGGLADTGELFF
TRBD2 | TRBJ2-1 | - | TRBV4-1 | TGCGCCAGCAGCCAAGATGGTAGCGGGGTGAACAATGAGCAGTTCTTC | CASSQDGSGVNNEQFF
TRBD2 | TRBJ2-3 | - | TRBV14 | TGTGCCAGCAGCCAGTTGCCGGGAGGGCCAACAGATACGCAGTATTTT | CASSQLPGGPTDTQYF
TRBD1 | TRBJ1-2 | - | TRBV2 | TGTGCCAGCAGTGGGACGGGACAGGATCTAAACTATGGCTACACCTTC | CASSGTGQDLNYGYTF
TRBD1 | TRBJ2-3 | - | TRBV5-1 | TGCGCCAGCAGCTTCCTACAGGGGTTTAGCACAGATACGCAGTATTTT | CASSFLQGFSTDTQYF
TRBD2 | TRBJ2-1 | - | TRBV5-1 | TGCGCCAGCAGCTTTTATCGGAGCGGGAGCGGGCAGTTCTTC | CASSFYRSGSGQFF
- | TRBJ2-7 | - | TRBV25-1 | TGTGCCAGCAGCCCTAACTACGAGCAGTACTTC | CASSPNYEQYF
- | TRBJ1-1 | once | TRBV27 | TGTGCCAGCAGTTTAGTTAGGGCCATGAACACTGAAGCTTTCTTT | CASSLVRAMNTEAFF
TRBD2 | TRBJ2-7 | large | TRBV5-1 | TGCGCCAGCAGCTTATCTAGCGGGAGCTCCTACGAGCAGTACTTC | CASSLSSGSSYEQYF
- | TRBJ1-5 | few | TRBV6-1 | TGTGCCAGCAGTGAAGCCGGCTCAAATCAGCCCCAGCATTTT | CASSEAGSNQPQHF
TRBD1 | TRBJ2-5 | - | TRBV5-4 | TGTGCCAGCAGCTGGGGACAGGGGGGGCAAGAGACCCAGTACTTC | CASSWGQGGQETQYF
- | TRBJ2-2 | - | TRBV28 | TGTGCCAGCAGTTTACGTGCGAACACCGGGGAGCTGTTTTTT | CASSLRANTGELFF
- | TRBJ1-3 | - | TRBV6-5 | TGTGCCAGCAGTTACCCGCGCGCAGATGGAAACACCATATATTTT | CASSYPRADGNTIYF
TRBD1 | TRBJ1-2 | - | TRBV7-9 | TGTGCCAGCAGCTTCTGGCCAGCGGAGAGGGGGCGAGGATATGGCTACACCTTC | CASSFWPAERGRGYGYTF
- | TRBJ1-5 | - | TRBV10-3 | TGTGCCATCAGTGCTCCGAGTCAGCCCCAGCATTTT | CAISAPSQPQHF
TRBD2 | TRBJ2-7 | - | TRBV4-1 | TGCGCCAGCAGCCAAGGAGCGGGAGGGTTCTACGAGCAGTACTTC | CASSQGAGGFYEQYF
TRBD1 | TRBJ2-7 | - | TRBV7-2 | TGTGCCAGCAGCCGTACAGGGGGCTTTGGCTACGAGCAGTACTTC | CASSRTGGFGYEQYF
- | TRBJ2-1 | - | TRBV5-6 | TGTGCCAGCAGCTTCAGCGCGGGACTCTCCTACAATGAGCAGTTCTTC | CASSFSAGLSYNEQFF
TRBD1 | TRBJ1-4 | few | TRBV19 | TGTGCCAGTACCAAAGGGACAGGGAGCGGTGAAAAACTGTTTTTT | CASTKGTGSGEKLFF
- | TRBJ2-7 | - | TRBV12-5 | TGTGCTAGTGGATTGGAGGACTACGAGCAGTACTTC | CASGLEDYEQYF
- | TRBJ2-7 | - | TRBV11-2 | TGTGCCAGCAGCGCGACGGGGCGGAGGGGACCCTACGAGCAGTACTTC | CASSATGRRGPYEQYF
- | TRBJ2-1 | - | TRBV11-2 | TGTGCCAGCAGCCCGATGACGCCGCCCTACAATGAGCAGTTCTTC | CASSPMTPPYNEQFF